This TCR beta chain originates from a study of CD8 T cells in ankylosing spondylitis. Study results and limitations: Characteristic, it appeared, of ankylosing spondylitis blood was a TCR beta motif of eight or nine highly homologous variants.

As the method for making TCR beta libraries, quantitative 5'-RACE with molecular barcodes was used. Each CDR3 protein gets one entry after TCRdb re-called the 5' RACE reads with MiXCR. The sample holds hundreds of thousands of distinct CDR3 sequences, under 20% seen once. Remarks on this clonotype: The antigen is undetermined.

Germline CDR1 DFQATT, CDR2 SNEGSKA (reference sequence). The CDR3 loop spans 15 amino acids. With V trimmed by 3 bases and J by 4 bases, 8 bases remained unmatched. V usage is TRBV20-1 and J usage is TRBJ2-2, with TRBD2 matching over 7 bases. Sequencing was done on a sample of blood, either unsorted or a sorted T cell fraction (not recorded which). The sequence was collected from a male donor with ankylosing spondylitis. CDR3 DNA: TGCAGTGCTAGGTCCAGCGGGATTGCCACCGGGGAGCTGTTTTTT. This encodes CSARSSGIATGELFF.